These 24 T cell receptor beta chains came from one sample sequenced in a study of shared clonotypes between healthy human individuals. Libraries were prepared by immunoSEQ multiplex PCR; TCRdb keeps only in-frame clonotypes and omits some of them. Here the sample spans 2 million to 2.5 million clones, 80% to 95% being singletons. Source material: naive CD4+ T cells from PBMCs. Subset described: CD45RA+ positively selected. Receptors originate from a man aged 18 to 30 in good health. Some clones in this sample may be carry-over from other donors' samples.

Notes on this clone: Additional DNA sequences in this sample encode the identical CDR3. The chain uses TRBV18 and TRBJ2-5; no firm D call. With 1 base removed from V and 1 base from J, the gap between germline ends came to 7 bases. Per germline, CDR1 KGHSH and CDR2 LQKENI. The CDR3 covers 14 residues. The CDR3 here is CASSPLSAQETQYF. In DNA, the CDR3 is TGTGCCAGCTCACCACTAAGCGCCCAAGAGACCCAGTACTTC.

The V and J genes are TRBV7-9 and TRBJ2-2; D call uncertain. Germline V lookup: CDR1 SEHNR, CDR2 FQNEAQ (reference sequence). V lost 5 bases and J 4 bases, leaving 14 bases between the germline ends. CDR3 length equals 15 residues. The CDR3 region is CASSLRVESTGELFF. The CDR3 nucleotides read TGTGCCAGCAGCCTAAGGGTCGAAAGCACCGGGGAGCTGTTTTTT.

The chain couples TRBV27 to TRBJ2-7, with 8 bases that match TRBD2. The CDR3 spans 15 residues. CDR1 MNHEY and CDR2 SMNVEV come from the germline V gene (reference sequence). The junction had 2 bases not matched to a gene; V was cut back by 0 bases and J by 1 base. The CDR3 spells CASSLSGRASYEQYF. The DNA of the CDR3 is TGTGCCAGCAGTTTATCCGGGAGGGCTTCCTACGAGCAGTACTTC.

Note on this clone: Additional DNA sequences in this sample encode the identical CDR3. The chain uses TRBV2 and TRBJ2-1; 14 nucleotides match TRBD2. With V trimmed by 4 bases and J by 7 bases, 3 bases remained unmatched. The germline gives CDR1 SNHLY, CDR2 FYNNEI. CDR3 length: 15 amino acids. The CDR3 DNA reads as TGTGCCAGCAGTGGGGGACTAGCGGGAGTGAATGAGCAGTTCTTC. Encoded protein: CASSGGLAGVNEQFF.

CDR3 in DNA: TGTGCCAGCAGTTACGCCGGGACAGGGAATGAGCAGTTCTTC. Protein: CASSYAGTGNEQFF. V and J are TRBV6-5 and TRBJ2-1; 9 nucleotides line up with TRBD1. J gave up 7 bases and V 2 bases, and 3 bases lay outside the gene matches. The CDR3 covers 14 residues. Germline values: CDR1 MNHEY, CDR2 SVGAGI.

The chain uses TRBV5-5 and TRBJ1-5; D is undetermined. The CDR3 has 14 amino acids. Trimming removed 1 base at V and 3 bases at J, with 8 bases between. Per the germline V gene, CDR1 is SGHKS and CDR2 is YYEKEE (reference sequence). The CDR3 bases are TGTGCCAGCAGCTTGCAACCGACCAATCAGCCCCAGCATTTT. Protein product: CASSLQPTNQPQHF.

The chain uses TRBV7-6 and TRBJ2-3; 9 nucleotides line up with TRBD2. V gave up 5 bases and J gave up 3 bases; unmatched junction bases: 6. Germline CDR1 SGHVS, CDR2 FNYEAQ. The CDR3 extends over 15 amino acids. CDR3 loop: CASSHRREGTDTQYF. In DNA, the CDR3 is TGTGCCAGCAGCCATAGGCGGGAGGGAACAGATACGCAGTATTTT.

The genes are TRBV5-1 and TRBJ2-7, with D perhaps TRBD2 (5 bases). The V end lost 4 bases, the J end lost 3 bases, and 17 bases lay between the germline ends. This CDR3 region has 15 residues. The germline gives CDR1 SGHRS, CDR2 YFSETQ. The CDR3 reads CASSPEEARGYEQYF. In DNA, the CDR3 is TGCGCCAGCAGCCCCGAGGAGGCTCGAGGCTACGAGCAGTACTTC.

The genes are TRBV4-2 and TRBJ1-3; D remains ambiguous. CDR1 LGHNA and CDR2 YNFKEQ come from the germline V gene. V gave up 5 bases and J gave up 3 bases, with 11 bases separating them. This CDR3 has 14 amino acids. This chain's CDR3 is CASSFYRDGNTIYF. For the CDR3, the DNA is TGTGCCAGCAGCTTTTACCGGGATGGAAACACCATATATTTT.

Only one count was recorded for this clone. The chain combines TRBV15 with TRBJ1-5; D possibly corresponds to TRBD1 (5 bases). Germline V gene data show CDR1 as LNHNV and CDR2 as YYDKDF (reference sequence). Deletions cut 0 bases from V and 7 bases from J, with 16 bases between. This CDR3 has 16 residues. CDR3 region: CATSRDRGAGEQPQHF. The CDR3 nucleotides are TGTGCCACCAGCAGAGATCGTGGGGCGGGGGAACAGCCCCAGCATTTT.

The chain uses TRBV5-1 and TRBJ2-3; the D gene is possibly TRBD2 (5 bases). Germline CDR1 and CDR2: SGHRS and YFSETQ. The V end was cut by 0 bases, the J end by 0 bases, with 11 bases between. The CDR3 extends over 16 amino acids. The chain's CDR3 is CASSLELGSSTDTQYF. The CDR3 bases are TGCGCCAGCAGCTTGGAACTAGGTTCTAGCACAGATACGCAGTATTTT. Full variable domain (remainder filled in from reference TRBV5-1 and TRBJ2-3): KAGVTQTPRYLIKTRGQQVTLSCSPISGHRSVSWYQQTPGQGLQFLFEYFSETQRNKGNFPGRFSGRQFSNSRSEMNVSTLELGDSALYLCASSLELGSSTDTQYFGPGTRLTVL.

The chain combines TRBV30 with TRBJ2-7; 7 bases are a match to TRBD2. Looked up from germline, CDR1 is GTSNPN and CDR2 is SVGIG (reference sequence). This CDR3 comprises 14 residues. V lost 1 base, J lost 6 bases, and 9 bases stayed unmatched. CDR3 sequence: CAWSDPGLRAEQYF. CDR3 nucleotides: TGTGCCTGGAGTGACCCGGGACTACGGGCCGAGCAGTACTTC.

This rearrangement joins TRBV5-1 to TRBJ2-7; 8 nucleotides match TRBD1. The V and J ends lost 7 bases and 4 bases, in that order; junction bases with no gene match: 7. CDR1 is SGHRS and CDR2 is YFSETQ in the germline V gene. The CDR3 is made up of 13 amino acids. CDR3 sequence (DNA): TGCGCCAGCGGACGGGACAGGCATTACGAGCAGTACTTC. Encoded protein: CASGRDRHYEQYF.

A note on this clone: Other DNA sequences in this specimen translate into the identical CDR3. This chain connects TRBV18 to TRBJ2-1; 7 positions agree with TRBD1. The J segment lost 8 bases and the V segment lost 6 bases, leaving 4 bases of the junction unmatched. Germline V gene sequence: CDR1 KGHSH, CDR2 LQKENI. This CDR3 region has 12 residues. The CDR3 DNA reads TGTGCCAGCTCGCCTCAGGGGGATGAGCAGTTCTTC. Its protein product is CASSPQGDEQFF.

The chain carries TRBV2 and TRBJ2-2; 12 bases match TRBD2. This CDR3 has 16 amino acids. Germline values: CDR1 SNHLY, CDR2 FYNNEI. With 5 bases clipped from V and 6 bases from J, the junction kept 7 bases outside the gene matches. The CDR3 nucleotides read TGTGCCAGCAGTCAACTAGCGGGAGGTTCCGCCGGGGAGCTGTTTTTT. Translation: CASSQLAGGSAGELFF.

In regard to this clone: Other nucleotide sequences in the sample specify the same CDR3. The genes are TRBV5-1 and TRBJ2-7, with D maybe TRBD1 (5 bases). Germline assignment: CDR1 SGHRS and CDR2 YFSETQ. Trimming took 0 bases from V and 2 from J, leaving 9 bases between them. This CDR3 region has 14 residues. The CDR3 loop reads CASSLGGGPYEQYF. The CDR3 bases are TGCGCCAGCAGCTTGGGGGGCGGCCCCTACGAGCAGTACTTC.

This rearrangement joins TRBV9 to TRBJ1-4, with TRBD1 as a possible D gene (6 bases). The CDR3 length is 14 residues. Germline loops: CDR1 SGDLS, CDR2 YYNGEE. Deletions cut 4 bases from V and 11 bases from J, with 18 bases between. This CDR3 reads CASSPGGAEEKLFF. Here the CDR3 DNA reads TGTGCCAGCAGCCCGGGGGGGGCGGAAGAGAAACTGTTTTTT.

In its sample, this clone was seen once. The rearrangement links TRBV7-2 to TRBJ1-4; no clear D gene. Trimming removed 5 bases at V and 14 bases at J, with 24 bases between. CDR3 length equals 15 residues. Germline CDR1 reads SGHTA; CDR2 reads FQGNSA. The CDR3 reads CASSQNRLSTAGLFF. The CDR3 nucleotides read TGTGCCAGCAGCCAAAACAGACTCAGTACCGCGGGGCTGTTTTTT.

This clone has just one count. The V and J genes are TRBV7-8 and TRBJ1-4, with 7 bases lining up with TRBD1. CDR1 is SGHVS, CDR2 FQNEAQ, per germline. V shed 4 bases and J 7 bases; nucleotides not matched to a gene: 12. The CDR3 consists of 16 residues. The CDR3 spells CASSYLQGSLGEKLFF. CDR3 nucleotides: TGTGCCAGCAGCTATTTACAGGGGAGTTTAGGTGAAAAACTGTTTTTT. Drawing the rest from reference TRBV7-8 and TRBJ1-4, the complete variable domain is GAGVSQSPRYKVAKRGQDVALRCDPISGHVSLFWYQQALGQGPEFLTYFQNEAQLDKSGLPSDRFFAERPEGSVSTLKIQRTQQEDSAVYLCASSYLQGSLGEKLFFGSGTQLSVL.

This clone was recorded only once. The rearrangement links TRBV27 to TRBJ2-3; maybe TRBD2 (6 bases). Germline V gene lookup returns CDR1 MNHEY and CDR2 SMNVEV (reference sequence). The CDR3 has 16 amino acids. Deletions cut 5 bases from V and 4 bases from J, with 19 bases between. CDR3 in DNA: TGTGCCAGCAGTCCCTCCTCGGGAGTGGGGGCAGATACGCAGTATTTT. Its translation: CASSPSSGVGADTQYF.

The chain employs TRBV7-8 and TRBJ2-5, with no clear D. The CDR3 has 14 residues. Germline V gene data show CDR1 as SGHVS and CDR2 as FQNEAQ. Trimming took 1 base from V and 2 from J, leaving 8 bases between them. CDR3 DNA sequence: TGTGCCAGCAGCTTAGGTCGAAAGCAAGAGACCCAGTACTTC. Its protein is CASSLGRKQETQYF.

The chain combines TRBV7-9 with TRBJ2-1; the match to TRBD1 covers 9 bases. V gave up 5 bases and J gave up 0 bases; unmatched junction bases: 5. There are 16 residues in the CDR3. CDR1 is SEHNR and CDR2 is FQNEAQ in the germline V gene (reference sequence). The CDR3 is CASSHDRGNSYNEQFF. CDR3 sequence (DNA): TGTGCCAGCAGCCACGACAGGGGGAACTCCTACAATGAGCAGTTCTTC.

This chain links TRBV15 with TRBJ1-5; D is possibly TRBD1 (5 bases). CDR1 LNHNV and CDR2 YYDKDF come from the germline V gene (reference sequence). Trimming pared 3 bases from V and 7 bases from J, leaving 22 bases between. This CDR3 comprises 17 residues. CDR3 sequence (DNA): TGTGCCACCAGCAGCGGAACTTCGGGGCAGGGAGGACAGCCCCAGCATTTT. Translation: CATSSGTSGQGGQPQHF.

The chain employs TRBV30 and TRBJ1-5; possible D gene TRBD1, 6 bases. Trimming cost V 3 bases and J 0 bases, with 15 bases left between them. The CDR3 contains 16 residues. Looked up from germline, CDR1 is GTSNPN and CDR2 is SVGIG (reference sequence). The CDR3, as DNA: TGTGCCTGGAGCGTCCAGGGGACCCTTAGCAATCAGCCCCAGCATTTT. This sequence encodes CAWSVQGTLSNQPQHF. Full variable domain (remainder filled in from reference TRBV30 and TRBJ1-5): SQTIHQWPATLVQPVGSPLSLECTVEGTSNPNLYWYRQAAGRGLQLLFYSVGIGQISSEVPQNLSASRPQDRQFILSSKKLLLSDSGFYLCAWSVQGTLSNQPQHFGDGTRLSIL.